This TCR beta chain emerged from a study of identical twins. This CDR3 contains 15 residues. The ends were cut back, 1 base at V and 1 base at J, with 8 bases in the middle. CDR1 SEHNR and CDR2 FQNEAQ come from the germline V gene (reference sequence). Template switching (which added a universal primer site) was used, and cDNA carried unique molecular identifiers. TCRdb re-analysed the 5' RACE reads in MiXCR, keeping a single row per CDR3 protein. The table records hundreds of thousands of distinct CDR3 sequences, about 9.4% of them present only once. General study results and limits: There were fewer insertions in abundant cord blood beta clonotypes, but memory repertoires showed no such pattern. Out-of-frame alpha sequences that twins shared showed excess low generation probability.

The table lists this clonotype with a few counts. Antigen specificity is unknown. These data are also associated with another study on yellow fever vaccine responses in identical twins.

This chain connects TRBV7-9 to TRBJ2-1; D is perhaps TRBD1 (6 bases). Sequenced sample: PBMCs. The source of this sequence is a woman aged 18-29 years in good health. CDR3 in DNA: TGTGCCAGCAGCTTAGAAGACAGGTCCTACAATGAGCAGTTCTTC. Translation gives CASSLEDRSYNEQFF.